This T cell receptor (beta chain) was sequenced during a study of CD8 T cells in ankylosing spondylitis. The study, taken as a whole, reports: Disease-linked clones were CD8+ and relatively rare in peripheral blood. Reports of some motif variants in reactive arthritis synovial fluid and blood predate this one. There was a TCR beta motif, made of several highly homologous variants, that appeared characteristic of ankylosing spondylitis blood.

V gave up 0 bases and J gave up 15 bases, with 12 bases separating them. CDR3 length: 12 amino acids. Of note for this clonotype: The antigen is unknown.

The TCR beta libraries were generated through quantitative 5'-RACE incorporating molecular barcodes. TCRdb processed the 5' RACE reads anew with MiXCR; each CDR3 protein has one entry. This table holds about 400,000 distinct CDR3 sequences, 20% found once. The J gene is TRBJ2-1, the V gene TRBV12-3 or TRBV12-4; D remains ambiguous. The receptor's source is a male donor with ankylosing spondylitis or in good health (not recorded which). The sequenced material came from blood, either unsorted or a sorted T cell fraction (not recorded which). The CDR3 is CASSLAGPGGFF. The CDR3 region has the DNA TGTGCCAGCAGTTTAGCCGGCCCCGGTGGGTTCTTC.